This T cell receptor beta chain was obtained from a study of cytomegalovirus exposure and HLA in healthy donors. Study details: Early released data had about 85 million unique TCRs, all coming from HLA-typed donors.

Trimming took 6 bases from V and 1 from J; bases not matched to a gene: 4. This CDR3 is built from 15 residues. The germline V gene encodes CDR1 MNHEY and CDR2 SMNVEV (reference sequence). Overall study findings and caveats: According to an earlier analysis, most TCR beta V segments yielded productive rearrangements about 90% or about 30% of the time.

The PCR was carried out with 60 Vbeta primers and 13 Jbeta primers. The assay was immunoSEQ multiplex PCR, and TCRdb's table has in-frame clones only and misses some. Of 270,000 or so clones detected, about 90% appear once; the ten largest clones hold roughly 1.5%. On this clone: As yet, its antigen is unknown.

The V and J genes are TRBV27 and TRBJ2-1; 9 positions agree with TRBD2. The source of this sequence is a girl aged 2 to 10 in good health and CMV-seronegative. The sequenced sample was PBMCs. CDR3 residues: CASRLTSGSYNEQFF. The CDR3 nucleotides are TGTGCCAGCAGACTGACTAGCGGATCCTACAATGAGCAGTTCTTC.